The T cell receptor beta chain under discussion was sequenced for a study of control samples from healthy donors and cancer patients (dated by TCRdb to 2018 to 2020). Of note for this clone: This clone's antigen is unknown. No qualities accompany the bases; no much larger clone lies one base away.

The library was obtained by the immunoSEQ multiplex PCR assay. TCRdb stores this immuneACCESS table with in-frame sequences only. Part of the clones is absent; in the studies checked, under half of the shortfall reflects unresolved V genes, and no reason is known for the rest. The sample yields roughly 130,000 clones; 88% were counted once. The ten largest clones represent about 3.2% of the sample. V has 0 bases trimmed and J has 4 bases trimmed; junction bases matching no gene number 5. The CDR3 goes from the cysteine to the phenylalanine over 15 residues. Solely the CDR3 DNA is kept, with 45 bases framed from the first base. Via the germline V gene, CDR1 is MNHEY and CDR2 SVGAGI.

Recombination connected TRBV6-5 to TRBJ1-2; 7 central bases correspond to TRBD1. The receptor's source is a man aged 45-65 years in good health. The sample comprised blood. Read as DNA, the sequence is TGTGCCAGCAGTTACTCACGCAGGGGGGGCTATGGCTACACCTTC. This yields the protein CASSYSRRGGYGYTF.